What follows is one TCR beta chain and its context. The CDR3 totals 14 residues. The V and J ends lost 0 bases and 1 base respectively, with 4 bases between them. Germline V CDR1 and CDR2: SGHDT, YYEEEE. This sample stems from a study of control samples from healthy donors and cancer patients. Sequencing used immunoSEQ multiplex PCR; TCRdb keeps in-frame clones, though not all of them. The sample consists of about 180,000 clones, under 95% of them appearing once. V is TRBV5-6 and J is TRBJ2-2; D not resolved. This TCR was sampled from a woman between 18 and 30 years old in good health. The sample was blood. CDR3 protein: CASSLVMNTGELFF. The CDR3 coding sequence is TGTGCCAGCAGCTTGGTTATGAACACCGGGGAGCTGTTTTTT.